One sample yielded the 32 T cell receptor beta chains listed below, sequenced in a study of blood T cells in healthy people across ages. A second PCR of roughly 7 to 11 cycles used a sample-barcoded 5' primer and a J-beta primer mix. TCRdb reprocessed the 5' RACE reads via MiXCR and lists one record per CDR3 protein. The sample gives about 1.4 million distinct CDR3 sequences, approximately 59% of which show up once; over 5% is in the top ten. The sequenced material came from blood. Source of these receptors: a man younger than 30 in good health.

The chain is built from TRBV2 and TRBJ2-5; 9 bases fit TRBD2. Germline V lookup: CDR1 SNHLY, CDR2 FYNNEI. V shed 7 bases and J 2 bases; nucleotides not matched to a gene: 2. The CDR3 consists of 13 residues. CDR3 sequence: CASKTSGQETQYF. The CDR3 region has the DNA TGTGCCAGCAAAACTAGCGGGCAAGAGACCCAGTACTTC.

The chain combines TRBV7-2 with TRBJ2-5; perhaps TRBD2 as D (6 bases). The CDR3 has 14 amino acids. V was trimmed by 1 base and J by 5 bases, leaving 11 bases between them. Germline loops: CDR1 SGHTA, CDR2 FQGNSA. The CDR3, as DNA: TGTGCCAGCAGCTTAGGGACTAACTATGAGACCCAGTACTTC. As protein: CASSLGTNYETQYF. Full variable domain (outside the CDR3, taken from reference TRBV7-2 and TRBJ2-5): GAGVSQSPSNKVTEKGKDVELRCDPISGHTALYWYRQSLGQGLEFLIYFQGNSAPDKSGLPSDRFSAERTGGSVSTLTIQRTQQEDSAVYLCASSLGTNYETQYFGPGTRLLVL.

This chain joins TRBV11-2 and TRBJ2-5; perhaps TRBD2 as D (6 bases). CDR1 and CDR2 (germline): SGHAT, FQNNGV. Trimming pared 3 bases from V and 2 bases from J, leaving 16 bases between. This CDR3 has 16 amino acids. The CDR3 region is CASSLRVSGIQETQYF. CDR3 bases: TGTGCCAGCAGCTTGCGGGTTAGCGGAATACAAGAGACCCAGTACTTC.

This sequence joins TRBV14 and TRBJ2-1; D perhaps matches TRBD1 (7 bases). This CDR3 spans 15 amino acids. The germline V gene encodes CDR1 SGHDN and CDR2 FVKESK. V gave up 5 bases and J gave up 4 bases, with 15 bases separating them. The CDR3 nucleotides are TGTGCCAGCAGCACGCCCAGGGGGGAATACAATGAGCAGTTCTTC. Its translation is CASSTPRGEYNEQFF.

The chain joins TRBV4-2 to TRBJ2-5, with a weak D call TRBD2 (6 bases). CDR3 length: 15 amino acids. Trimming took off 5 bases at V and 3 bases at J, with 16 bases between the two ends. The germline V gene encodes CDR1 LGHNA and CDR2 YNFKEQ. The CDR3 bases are TGTGCCAGCAGCTTAAGCGGGCAGGTTAAAGAGACCCAGTACTTC. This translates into CASSLSGQVKETQYF.

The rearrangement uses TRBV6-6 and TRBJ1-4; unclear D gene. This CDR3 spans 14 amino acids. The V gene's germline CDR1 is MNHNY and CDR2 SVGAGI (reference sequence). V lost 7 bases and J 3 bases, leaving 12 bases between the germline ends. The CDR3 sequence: CASNLPGSNEKLFF. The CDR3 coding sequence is TGTGCCAGCAACCTCCCTGGATCTAATGAAAAACTGTTTTTT.

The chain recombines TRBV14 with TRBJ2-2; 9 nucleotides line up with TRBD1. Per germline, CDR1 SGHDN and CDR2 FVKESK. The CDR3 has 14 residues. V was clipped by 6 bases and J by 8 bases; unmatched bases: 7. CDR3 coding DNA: TGTGCCAGCAGACGGACAGGGGTAACGGGGGAGCTGTTTTTT. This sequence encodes CASRRTGVTGELFF.

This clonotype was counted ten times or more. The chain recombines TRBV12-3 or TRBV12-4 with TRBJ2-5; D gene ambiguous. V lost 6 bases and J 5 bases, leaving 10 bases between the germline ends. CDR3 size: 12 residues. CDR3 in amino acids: CASSLGVETQYF. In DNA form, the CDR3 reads TGTGCCAGCAGCTTGGGTGTGGAGACCCAGTACTTC.

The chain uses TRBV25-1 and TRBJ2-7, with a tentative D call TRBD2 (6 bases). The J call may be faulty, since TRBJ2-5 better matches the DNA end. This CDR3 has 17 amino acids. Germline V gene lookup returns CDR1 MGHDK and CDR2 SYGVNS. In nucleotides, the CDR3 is TGTGCCAGCAGTGGGCTTGCCGGGAGCCAGTTACAAGAGACCCAGTACTTC. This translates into CASSGLAGSQLQETQYF.

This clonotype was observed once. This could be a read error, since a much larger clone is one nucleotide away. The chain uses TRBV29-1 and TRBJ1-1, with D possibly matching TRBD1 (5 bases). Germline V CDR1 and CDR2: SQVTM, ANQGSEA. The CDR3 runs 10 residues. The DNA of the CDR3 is TGCTGCGTTCAGGCCGGGGCCGCTTTCTTT. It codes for CCVQAGAAFF.

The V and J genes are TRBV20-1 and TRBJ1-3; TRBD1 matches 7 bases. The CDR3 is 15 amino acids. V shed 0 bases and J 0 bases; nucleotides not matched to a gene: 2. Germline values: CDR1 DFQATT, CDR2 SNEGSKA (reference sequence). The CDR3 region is CSARDYRGSGNTIYF. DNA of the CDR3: TGCAGTGCTAGAGACTACAGGGGCTCTGGAAACACCATATATTTT.

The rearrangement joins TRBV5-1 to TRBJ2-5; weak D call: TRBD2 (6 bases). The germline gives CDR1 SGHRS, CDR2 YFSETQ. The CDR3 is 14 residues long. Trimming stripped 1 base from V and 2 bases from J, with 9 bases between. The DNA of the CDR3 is TGCGCCAGCAGCTTGTTCGCGGGACAAGAGACCCAGTACTTC. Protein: CASSLFAGQETQYF.

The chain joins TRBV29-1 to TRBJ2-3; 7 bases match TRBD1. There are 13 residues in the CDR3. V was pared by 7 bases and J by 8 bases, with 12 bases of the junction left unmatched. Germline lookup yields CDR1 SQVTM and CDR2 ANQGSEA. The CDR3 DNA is TGCAGCGGGGGTACAGGGGAGTCTGGTACGCAGTATTTT. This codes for CSGGTGESGTQYF.

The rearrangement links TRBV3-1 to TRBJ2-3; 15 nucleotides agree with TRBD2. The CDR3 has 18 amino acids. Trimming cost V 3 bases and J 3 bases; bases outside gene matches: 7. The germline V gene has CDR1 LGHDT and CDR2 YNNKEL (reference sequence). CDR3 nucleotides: TGTGCCAGCAGCCACGGGACTAGCGGGAGGCCGAGGACAGATACGCAGTATTTT. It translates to CASSHGTSGRPRTDTQYF.

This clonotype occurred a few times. As DNA, the CDR3 is TGTGCCAGCAGCTTAAGTTTTTCACTAGCGGGAGGAGACAATGAGCAGTTCTTC. Residues: CASSLSFSLAGGDNEQFF. This rearrangement joins TRBV7-6 to TRBJ2-1; 12 bases are a match to TRBD2. The V gene's germline CDR1 is SGHVS and CDR2 FNYEAQ. V lost 2 bases and J lost 5; bases outside the gene matches: 10. This CDR3 has 18 residues.

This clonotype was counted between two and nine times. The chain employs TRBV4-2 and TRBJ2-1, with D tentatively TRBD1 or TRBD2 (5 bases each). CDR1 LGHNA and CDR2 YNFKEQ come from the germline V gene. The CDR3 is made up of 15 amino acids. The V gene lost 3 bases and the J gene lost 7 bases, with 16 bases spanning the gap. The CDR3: CASSQPGTSQNEQFF. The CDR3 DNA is TGTGCCAGCAGCCAGCCAGGGACGAGCCAAAATGAGCAGTTCTTC.

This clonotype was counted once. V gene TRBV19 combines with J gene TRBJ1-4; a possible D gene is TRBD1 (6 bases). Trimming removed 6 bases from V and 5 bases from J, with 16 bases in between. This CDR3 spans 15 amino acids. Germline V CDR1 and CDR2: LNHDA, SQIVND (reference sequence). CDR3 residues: CASSARQDGNEKLFF. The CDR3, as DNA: TGTGCCAGTAGCGCCCGACAGGACGGCAATGAAAAACTGTTTTTT.

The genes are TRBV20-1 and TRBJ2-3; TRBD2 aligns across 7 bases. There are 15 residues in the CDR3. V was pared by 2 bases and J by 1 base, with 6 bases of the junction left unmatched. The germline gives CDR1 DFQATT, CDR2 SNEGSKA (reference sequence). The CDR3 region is CSARNPTSGTDTQYF. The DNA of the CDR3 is TGCAGTGCTAGAAACCCAACTAGCGGCACAGATACGCAGTATTTT.

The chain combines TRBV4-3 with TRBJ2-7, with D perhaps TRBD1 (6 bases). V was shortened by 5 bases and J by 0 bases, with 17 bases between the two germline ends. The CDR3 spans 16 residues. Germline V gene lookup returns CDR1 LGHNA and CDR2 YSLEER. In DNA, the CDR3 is TGCGCCAGCAGCGACATCTACAGGGACCCCTCCTACGAGCAGTACTTC. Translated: CASSDIYRDPSYEQYF.

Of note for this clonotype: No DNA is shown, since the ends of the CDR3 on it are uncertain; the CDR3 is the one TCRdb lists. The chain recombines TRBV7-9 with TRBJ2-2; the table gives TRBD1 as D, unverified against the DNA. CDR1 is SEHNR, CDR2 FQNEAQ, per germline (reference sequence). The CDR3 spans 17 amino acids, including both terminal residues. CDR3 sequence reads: CASSPSFGPGGSGELFF.

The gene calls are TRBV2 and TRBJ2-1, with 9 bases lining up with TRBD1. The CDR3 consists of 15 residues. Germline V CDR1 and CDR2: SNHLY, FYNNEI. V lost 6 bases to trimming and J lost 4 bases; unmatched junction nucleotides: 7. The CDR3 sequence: CASREDRGGYNEQFF. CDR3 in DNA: TGTGCCAGCAGGGAGGACAGGGGTGGATACAATGAGCAGTTCTTC.

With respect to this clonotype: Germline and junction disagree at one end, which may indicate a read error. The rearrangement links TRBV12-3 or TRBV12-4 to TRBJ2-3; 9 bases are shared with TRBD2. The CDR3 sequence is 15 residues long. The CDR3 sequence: CASSLGGGATETQYF. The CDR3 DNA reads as TGTGCCAGCAGTTTGGGCGGGGGGGCCACAGAGACGCAGTATTTT.

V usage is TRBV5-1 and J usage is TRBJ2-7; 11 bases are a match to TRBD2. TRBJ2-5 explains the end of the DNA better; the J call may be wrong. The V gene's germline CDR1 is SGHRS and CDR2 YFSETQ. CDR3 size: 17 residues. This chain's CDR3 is CASSHRNGTSGEETQYF. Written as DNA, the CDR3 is TGCGCCAGCAGCCATCGAAATGGGACTAGCGGTGAAGAGACCCAGTACTTC.

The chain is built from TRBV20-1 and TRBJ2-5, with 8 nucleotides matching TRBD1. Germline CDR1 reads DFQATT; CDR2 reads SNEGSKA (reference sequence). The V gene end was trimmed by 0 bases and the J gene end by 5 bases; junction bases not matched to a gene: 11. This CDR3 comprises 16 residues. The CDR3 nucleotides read TGCAGTGCTAGAGATCAGCGAGCAGGGGGCGGGGAGACCCAGTACTTC. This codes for CSARDQRAGGGETQYF.

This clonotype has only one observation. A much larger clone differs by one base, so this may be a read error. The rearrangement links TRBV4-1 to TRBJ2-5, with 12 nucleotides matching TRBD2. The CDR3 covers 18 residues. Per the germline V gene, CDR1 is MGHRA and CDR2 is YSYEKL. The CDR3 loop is CASNQEDPSGRVQETQYF. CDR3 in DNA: TGCGCCAGCAACCAAGAGGACCCTAGCGGGAGGGTCCAAGAGACCCAGTACTTC.

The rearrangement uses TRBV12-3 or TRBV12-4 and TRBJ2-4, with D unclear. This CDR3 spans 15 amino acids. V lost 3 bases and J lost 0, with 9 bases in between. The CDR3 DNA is TGTGCCAGCAGTTTTTTTCAACTAGCCAAAAACATTCAGTACTTC. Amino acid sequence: CASSFFQLAKNIQYF.

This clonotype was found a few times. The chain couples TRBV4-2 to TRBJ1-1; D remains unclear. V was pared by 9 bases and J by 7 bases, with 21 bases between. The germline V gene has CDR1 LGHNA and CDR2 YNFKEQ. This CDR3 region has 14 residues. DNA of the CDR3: TGTGCCAGTGTTGCCAGTGGAGAGATGCGTGAAGCTTTCTTT. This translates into CASVASGEMREAFF.

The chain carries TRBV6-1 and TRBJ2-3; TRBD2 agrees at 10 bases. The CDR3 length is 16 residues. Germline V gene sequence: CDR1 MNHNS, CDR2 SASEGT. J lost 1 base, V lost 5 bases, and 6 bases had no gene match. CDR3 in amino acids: CASSHLAGEGTDTQYF. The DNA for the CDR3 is TGTGCCAGCAGTCACCTAGCGGGAGAGGGCACAGATACGCAGTATTTT.

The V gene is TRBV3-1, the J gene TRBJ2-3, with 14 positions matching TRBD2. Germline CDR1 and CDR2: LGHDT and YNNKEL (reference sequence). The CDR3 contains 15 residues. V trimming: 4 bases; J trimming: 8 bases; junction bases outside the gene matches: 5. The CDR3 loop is CASSPTTSGRGTQYF. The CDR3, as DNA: TGTGCCAGCAGCCCCACGACTAGCGGGAGGGGTACGCAGTATTTT.

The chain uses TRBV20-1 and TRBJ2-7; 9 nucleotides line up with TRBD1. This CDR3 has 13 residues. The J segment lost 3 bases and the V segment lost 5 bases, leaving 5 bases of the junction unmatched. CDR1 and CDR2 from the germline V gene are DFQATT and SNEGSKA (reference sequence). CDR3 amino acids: CSADRGNFYEQYF. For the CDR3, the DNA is TGCAGTGCTGACAGGGGGAATTTCTACGAGCAGTACTTC.

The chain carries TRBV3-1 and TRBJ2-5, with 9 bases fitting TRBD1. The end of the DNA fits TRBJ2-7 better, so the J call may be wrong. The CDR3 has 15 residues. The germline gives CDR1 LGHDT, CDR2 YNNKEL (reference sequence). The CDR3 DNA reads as TGTGCCAGCAGCCAAGTGACAGGGGGAGCCTACGAGCAGTACTTC. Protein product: CASSQVTGGAYEQYF.

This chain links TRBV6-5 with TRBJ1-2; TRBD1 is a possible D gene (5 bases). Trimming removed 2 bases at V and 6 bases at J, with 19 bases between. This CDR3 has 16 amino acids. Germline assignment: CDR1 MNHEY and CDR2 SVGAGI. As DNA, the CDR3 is TGTGCCAGCAGTTACGGTGCAGTTTGGGGGTTCGATGGCTACACCTTC. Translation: CASSYGAVWGFDGYTF.